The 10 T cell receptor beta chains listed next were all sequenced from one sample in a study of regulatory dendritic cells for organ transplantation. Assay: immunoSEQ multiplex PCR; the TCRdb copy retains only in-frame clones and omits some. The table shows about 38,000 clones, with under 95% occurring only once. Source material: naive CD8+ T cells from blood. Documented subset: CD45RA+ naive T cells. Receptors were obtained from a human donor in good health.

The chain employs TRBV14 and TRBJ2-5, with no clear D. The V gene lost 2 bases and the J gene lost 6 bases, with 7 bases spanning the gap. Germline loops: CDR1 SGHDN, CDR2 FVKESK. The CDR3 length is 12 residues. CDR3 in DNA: TGTGCCAGCAGCCAAAGGAGCCAGACCCAGTACTTC. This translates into CASSQRSQTQYF.

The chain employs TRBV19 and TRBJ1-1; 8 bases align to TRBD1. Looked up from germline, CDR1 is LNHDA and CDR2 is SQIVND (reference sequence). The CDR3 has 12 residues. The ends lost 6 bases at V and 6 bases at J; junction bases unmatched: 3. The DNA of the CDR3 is TGTGCCAGTAGGGGACAGGAGGCTGAAGCTTTCTTT. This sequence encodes CASRGQEAEAFF.

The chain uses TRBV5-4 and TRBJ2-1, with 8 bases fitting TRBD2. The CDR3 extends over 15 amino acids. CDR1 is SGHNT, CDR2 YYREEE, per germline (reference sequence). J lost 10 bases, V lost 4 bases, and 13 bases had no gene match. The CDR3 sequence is CASSPGGLALGEQFF. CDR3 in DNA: TGTGCCAGCAGCCCTGGAGGACTAGCCCTCGGGGAGCAGTTCTTC.

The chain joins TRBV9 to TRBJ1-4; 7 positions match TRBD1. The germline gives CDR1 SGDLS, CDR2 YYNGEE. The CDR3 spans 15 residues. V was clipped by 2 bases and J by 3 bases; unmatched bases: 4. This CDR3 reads CASSVTGTANEKLFF. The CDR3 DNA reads TGTGCCAGCAGCGTGACCGGGACAGCTAATGAAAAACTGTTTTTT.

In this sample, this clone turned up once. The CDR3 spells CAWSTGIWENIQYF. Here the CDR3 DNA reads TGTGCCTGGAGTACAGGGATTTGGGAAAACATTCAGTACTTC. The V and J genes are TRBV30 and TRBJ2-4; maybe TRBD1 (6 bases). There are 14 residues in the CDR3. With 2 bases removed from V and 5 bases from J, the gap between germline ends came to 13 bases. Germline values: CDR1 GTSNPN, CDR2 SVGIG (reference sequence). Full variable domain (outside the CDR3, taken from reference TRBV30 and TRBJ2-4): SQTIHQWPATLVQPVGSPLSLECTVEGTSNPNLYWYRQAAGRGLQLLFYSVGIGQISSEVPQNLSASRPQDRQFILSSKKLLLSDSGFYLCAWSTGIWENIQYFGAGTRLSVL.

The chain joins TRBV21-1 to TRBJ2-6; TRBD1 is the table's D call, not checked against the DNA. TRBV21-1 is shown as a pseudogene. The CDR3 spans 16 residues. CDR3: CASSKGQGVAANVLTF. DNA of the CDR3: TGTGCCAGCAGCAAAGGGCAGGGGGTTGCGGCCAACGTCCTGACTTTC.

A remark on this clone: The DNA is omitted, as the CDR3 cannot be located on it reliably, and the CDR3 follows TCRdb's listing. CDR3 loop: CASSQDLFGPGSYEQYF. The chain links TRBV4-3 to TRBJ2-7; the tabulated D call, TRBD1, remains unverified against the DNA. The CDR3 length equals 17 residues, ends included. From germline, CDR1 is LGHNA and CDR2 YSLEER.

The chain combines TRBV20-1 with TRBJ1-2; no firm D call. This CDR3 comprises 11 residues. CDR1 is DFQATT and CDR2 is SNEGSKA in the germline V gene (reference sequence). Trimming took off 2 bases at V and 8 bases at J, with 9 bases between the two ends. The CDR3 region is CSARHTWGYTF. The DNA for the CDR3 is TGCAGTGCTAGACACACTTGGGGCTACACCTTC.

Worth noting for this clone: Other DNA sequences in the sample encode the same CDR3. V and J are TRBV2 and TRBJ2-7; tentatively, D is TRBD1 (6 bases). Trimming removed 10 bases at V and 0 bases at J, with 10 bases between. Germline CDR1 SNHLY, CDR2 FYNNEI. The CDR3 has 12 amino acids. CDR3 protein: CATRGGSYEQYF. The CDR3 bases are TGTGCCACCAGAGGGGGCTCCTACGAGCAGTACTTC.

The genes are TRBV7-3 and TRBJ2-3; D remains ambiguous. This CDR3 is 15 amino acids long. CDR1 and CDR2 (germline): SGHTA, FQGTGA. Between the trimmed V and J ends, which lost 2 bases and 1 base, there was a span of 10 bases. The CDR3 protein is CASSLVLVGTDTQYF. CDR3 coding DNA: TGTGCCAGCAGCTTAGTTCTAGTTGGCACAGATACGCAGTATTTT. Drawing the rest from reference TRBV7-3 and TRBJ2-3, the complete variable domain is GAGVSQTPSNKVTEKGKYVELRCDPISGHTALYWYRQSLGQGPEFLIYFQGTGAADDSGLPNDRFFAVRPEGSVSTLKIQRTERGDSAVYLCASSLVLVGTDTQYFGPGTRLTVL.